The 10 T cell receptor beta chains below come from one sample, sequenced in a study of shared clonotypes between healthy human individuals. Clones were read by immunoSEQ multiplex PCR, and TCRdb kept only the in-frame ones, dropping some. The sample contains roughly 1,100,000 clones, around 76% of which appear only once. Input material: memory CD4+ T cells sorted from blood. The sample's subset: CD45RA-negative fraction. These receptors were obtained from a man aged 18-30 years in good health.

The V gene is TRBV19, the J gene TRBJ1-1; D not resolved. The CDR3 is 18 residues long. V shed 3 bases and J shed 1 base, with 21 bases lying between them. CDR1 is LNHDA and CDR2 is SQIVND in the germline V gene (reference sequence). CDR3 amino acids: CASSMDFAAMKKNTEAFF. Written as DNA, the CDR3 is TGTGCCAGTAGTATGGATTTCGCCGCGATGAAAAAGAACACTGAAGCTTTCTTT.

As for this clone: Other DNA variants within this sample encode the same CDR3. This sequence joins TRBV27 and TRBJ1-1, with D tentatively TRBD1 (5 bases). The V gene lost 2 bases and the J gene lost 2 bases, with 6 bases spanning the gap. CDR3 size: 13 residues. The germline V gene has CDR1 MNHEY and CDR2 SMNVEV (reference sequence). Written as DNA, the CDR3 is TGTGCCAGCAGTTTACAGGGAAACACTGAAGCTTTCTTT. Residues: CASSLQGNTEAFF.

V gene TRBV6-1 combines with J gene TRBJ2-6, with no clear D. The length of the CDR3 is 12 residues. V was clipped by 4 bases and J by 13 bases, with 11 bases between them. Germline CDR1 MNHNS, CDR2 SASEGT. The CDR3 reads CASSVLVGVLTF. Written as DNA, the CDR3 is TGTGCCAGCAGTGTTCTTGTGGGGGTCCTGACTTTC.

This chain connects TRBV7-8 to TRBJ2-7; D not resolved. Germline CDR1 reads SGHVS; CDR2 reads FQNEAQ. Trimming removed 3 bases at V and 6 bases at J, with 15 bases between. The CDR3 covers 14 residues. The CDR3 reads CASSLLVQVFEQYF. CDR3 coding DNA: TGTGCCAGCAGCTTGTTGGTTCAGGTCTTCGAGCAGTACTTC.

The chain is built from TRBV7-2 and TRBJ1-2, with a possible D match to TRBD1 (6 bases). Germline V CDR1 and CDR2: SGHTA, FQGNSA. The CDR3 runs to 15 residues. Between the trimmed V and J ends, which lost 1 base and 4 bases, there was a span of 13 bases. CDR3 in DNA: TGTGCCAGCAGCTTAGGGCAGGGGTTCAGCTATGGCTACACCTTC. It is translated as CASSLGQGFSYGYTF.

In DNA form, the CDR3 reads TGCGCCAGCAGCCAAGTCTGGGATGGTTCCTACGAGCAGTACTTC. Its protein product is CASSQVWDGSYEQYF. The chain couples TRBV4-3 to TRBJ2-7, with unresolved D. V was shortened by 1 base and J by 1 base, with 11 bases between the two germline ends. This CDR3 has 15 amino acids. Germline values: CDR1 LGHNA, CDR2 YSLEER.

The chain joins TRBV29-1 to TRBJ2-3; D gene unclear. Germline V gene sequence: CDR1 SQVTM, CDR2 ANQGSEA. The CDR3 totals 13 residues. Trimming stripped 7 bases from V and 5 bases from J, with 16 bases between. CDR3 DNA: TGCAGCGCCTGGTCCCGATATATAGATACGCAGTATTTT. The encoded protein is CSAWSRYIDTQYF.

This clone was observed a handful of times. The chain has TRBV27 and TRBJ1-5; D gene ambiguous. The CDR3 is 16 residues long. Germline CDR1 MNHEY, CDR2 SMNVEV (reference sequence). The germline V and J ends were trimmed by 5 bases and 9 bases, with 23 bases remaining between them. The CDR3 region is CASSPTRLAEPPPQHF. CDR3 DNA: TGTGCCAGCAGTCCAACCAGGCTGGCCGAACCTCCGCCCCAGCATTTT.

This sequence joins TRBV19 and TRBJ2-5; 11 nucleotides agree with TRBD2. This CDR3 is 16 amino acids long. Unmatched junction bases numbered 7, after V lost 5 bases and J lost 2 bases. The germline gives CDR1 LNHDA, CDR2 SQIVND (reference sequence). This CDR3 is CASSVTSGGRQETQYF. The CDR3 DNA follows: TGTGCCAGTAGTGTAACTAGCGGGGGCCGTCAAGAGACCCAGTACTTC.

For the CDR3, the DNA is TGTGCCAGCAGCTTGGCTCTCGGAAGGGGTGAAAAACTGTTTTTT. Protein product: CASSLALGRGEKLFF. V usage is TRBV7-9 and J usage is TRBJ1-4; possibly TRBD1 for D (5 bases). This CDR3 contains 15 residues. Trimming left V 3 bases short and J 7 bases short, with 15 bases between. Germline V gene lookup returns CDR1 SEHNR and CDR2 FQNEAQ (reference sequence). The variable domain in full, completed from reference TRBV7-9 and TRBJ1-4, reads DTGVSQNPRHKITKRGQNVTFRCDPISEHNRLYWYRQTLGQGPEFLTYFQNEAQLEKSRLLSDRFSAERPKGSFSTLEIQRTEQGDSAMYLCASSLALGRGEKLFFGSGTQLSVL.